This T cell receptor beta chain appears in the sequencing data of a study of blood T cell repertoires in COVID-19. V lost 4 bases and J 5 bases, leaving 15 bases between the germline ends. This CDR3 comprises 14 residues. Germline V gene lookup returns CDR1 SGHRS and CDR2 YFSETQ. Repertoires were generated with immunoSEQ multiplex PCR, while TCRdb's copy carries only in-frame clones and drops some. The table includes approximately 150,000 clones, about 91% detected once. The specimen sequenced was peripheral blood. The chain employs TRBV5-1 and TRBJ1-2, with D possibly being TRBD1 (6 bases). The receptor was isolated from an older woman with acute or convalescent COVID-19. This CDR3 reads CASSTTGRGYGYTF. CDR3 nucleotides: TGCGCCAGCAGCACCACAGGGAGAGGGTATGGCTACACCTTC.